Each of the 22 T cell receptor beta chains below was sequenced from the same sample in a study of blood T cell repertoires in COVID-19. Repertoires were generated with immunoSEQ multiplex PCR, while TCRdb's copy carries only in-frame clones and drops some. The sample holds over 120,000 clones; about 80% are singletons and the top ten take more than 3.5%. Sequences were obtained from peripheral blood. Receptors originate from a woman aged 55-75 years with acute or convalescent COVID-19.

The J gene is TRBJ1-2, the V gene TRBV28; D is possibly TRBD1 (6 bases). V shed 6 bases and J shed 1 base, with 18 bases lying between them. CDR1 is MDHEN, CDR2 SYDVKM, per germline. This CDR3 region has 16 residues. The CDR3 sequence is CASSYRALKLNYGYTF. CDR3 bases: TGTGCCAGCAGCTACAGGGCACTAAAGCTTAACTATGGCTACACCTTC.

This rearrangement joins TRBV11-3 to TRBJ1-2; the D gene is possibly TRBD1 (6 bases). The CDR3 contains 13 residues. Germline-derived CDR1 and CDR2 are SGHNT and YENEEA. Trimming took 5 bases from V and 7 from J, leaving 14 bases between them. The CDR3 is CASSLQGSGGYTF. CDR3 bases: TGTGCCAGCAGCCTACAGGGCAGTGGTGGCTACACCTTC.

This rearrangement joins TRBV25-1 to TRBJ1-2, with 8 bases matching TRBD1. The V segment lost 6 bases and the J segment 7 bases; nucleotides outside the gene matches: 7. This CDR3 is built from 13 residues. CDR1 is MGHDK and CDR2 is SYGVNS in the germline V gene. The CDR3 protein is CASSDRGSAGYTF. The CDR3, as DNA: TGTGCCAGCAGCGACAGGGGATCAGCTGGCTACACCTTC.

This rearrangement joins TRBV6-1 to TRBJ2-3; D might be TRBD1 (5 bases). Germline-derived CDR1 and CDR2 are MNHNS and SASEGT. The V end lost 3 bases, the J end lost 4 bases, and 11 bases lay between the germline ends. The CDR3 has 14 amino acids. In nucleotides, the CDR3 is TGTGCCAGCAGTGATGGTGTAGGGGCAGATACGCAGTATTTT. Encoded protein: CASSDGVGADTQYF.

The chain employs TRBV28 and TRBJ1-1; the D gene is possibly TRBD1 (5 bases). The CDR3 is made up of 14 amino acids. Germline values: CDR1 MDHEN, CDR2 SYDVKM. V dropped 5 bases and J dropped 5 bases, with 15 bases sitting between them. The CDR3 nucleotides are TGTGCCAGCAGTCTCTGGACAAGCGGGACTGAAGCTTTCTTT. Translating gives CASSLWTSGTEAFF.

The chain carries TRBV5-1 and TRBJ2-7, with D tentatively TRBD2 (6 bases). There are 15 residues in the CDR3. V lost 4 bases and J lost 5, with 19 bases in between. Germline V CDR1 and CDR2: SGHRS, YFSETQ. CDR3 nucleotides: TGCGCCAGCAGCGGAGGGAAAGGGGTAGTCAACGAGCAGTACTTC. It codes for CASSGGKGVVNEQYF.

The chain employs TRBV27 and TRBJ2-7; perhaps TRBD1 as D (5 bases). The germline V gene encodes CDR1 MNHEY and CDR2 SMNVEV (reference sequence). CDR3 size: 14 residues. V lost 7 bases and J 4 bases, leaving 17 bases between the germline ends. CDR3 sequence (DNA): TGTGCCAGCAACCCTACACCAACAGGTTACGAGCAGTACTTC. Amino acids: CASNPTPTGYEQYF.

The table lists this clone with a few counts. J is TRBJ2-7 and V is TRBV5-1; D not resolved. The CDR3 is made up of 14 amino acids. The V end lost 0 bases, the J end lost 0 bases, and 7 bases lay between the germline ends. CDR1 is SGHRS and CDR2 is YFSETQ in the germline V gene. The DNA of the CDR3 is TGCGCCAGCAGCTTGGGTTCCTCCTCCTACGAGCAGTACTTC. Its protein product is CASSLGSSSYEQYF.

CDR3 protein: CASSETGRQPQHF. In DNA, the CDR3 is TGTGCCAGCAGCGAGACAGGGAGACAGCCCCAGCATTTT. The rearrangement joins TRBV6-5 to TRBJ1-5; 7 bases match TRBD1. The germline V gene encodes CDR1 MNHEY and CDR2 SVGAGI. After removal of 6 bases from V and 7 bases from J, the junction contained 6 bases not matched to a gene. The CDR3 length is 13 residues.

The chain uses TRBV6-2 or TRBV6-3 and TRBJ1-5, with 7 bases aligning to TRBD1. In germline, CDR1 is MNHEY, CDR2 SVGEGT. This CDR3 spans 18 amino acids. V was clipped by 6 bases and J by 0 bases; unmatched bases: 14. The CDR3 is CASSWRKDRVYSNQPQHF. The CDR3 DNA reads as TGTGCCAGCAGCTGGAGAAAAGACAGGGTCTATAGCAATCAGCCCCAGCATTTT.

The chain employs TRBV18 and TRBJ1-3; D may be TRBD1 (5 bases). Per the germline V gene, CDR1 is KGHSH and CDR2 is LQKENI. This CDR3 has 15 amino acids. Trimming removed 4 bases from V and 0 bases from J, with 10 bases in between. CDR3: CASSLGTPSGNTIYF. DNA of the CDR3: TGTGCCAGCTCACTTGGGACTCCCTCTGGAAACACCATATATTTT. The full variable domain, completed using reference TRBV18 and TRBJ1-3, is NAGVMQNPRHLVRRRGQEARLRCSPMKGHSHVYWYRQLPEEGLKFMVYLQKENIIDESGMPKERFSAEFPKEGPSILRIQQVVRGDSAAYFCASSLGTPSGNTIYFGEGSWLTVV.

The chain couples TRBV3-1 (or the pseudogene TRBV3-2) to TRBJ2-7; the match to TRBD2 covers 10 bases. Per the germline V gene, CDR1 is LGHDT and CDR2 is YNNKEL (reference sequence). V was clipped by 2 bases and J by 4 bases; unmatched bases: 11. This CDR3 has 17 amino acids. CDR3 sequence (DNA): TGTGCCAGCAGCCAAAACACTCTAGCGGGAGTAACGTACGAGCAGTACTTC. It is translated as CASSQNTLAGVTYEQYF.

This clone was detected once. The V and J genes are TRBV9 and TRBJ1-3; D is undetermined. The CDR3 runs to 14 residues. From germline, CDR1 is SGDLS and CDR2 YYNGEE. V was clipped by 0 bases and J by 4 bases, with 8 bases between them. Here the CDR3 reads CASSVGRVGNTIYF. CDR3 bases: TGTGCCAGCAGCGTAGGGAGGGTCGGAAACACCATATATTTT.

The chain carries TRBV18 and TRBJ2-1, with 14 bases lining up with TRBD2. The CDR3 has 15 residues. Germline loops: CDR1 KGHSH, CDR2 LQKENI. Losses at the gene ends were 3 bases for V and 6 bases for J; bases not matched to a gene: 1. CDR3 loop: CASSPGTSGSNEQFF. The CDR3 bases are TGTGCCAGCTCACCCGGGACTAGCGGGAGCAATGAGCAGTTCTTC.

This rearrangement joins TRBV10-3 to TRBJ2-3; tentatively, D is TRBD2 (5 bases). The CDR3 contains 14 residues. Per the germline V gene, CDR1 is ENHRY and CDR2 is SYGVKD. Trimming took off 8 bases at V and 0 bases at J, with 12 bases between the two ends. The CDR3 here is CAIAGRASTDTQYF. CDR3 nucleotide sequence: TGTGCCATCGCTGGGCGGGCGAGCACAGATACGCAGTATTTT.

The chain joins TRBV5-1 to TRBJ2-7; TRBD1 matches at 7 bases. Looked up from germline, CDR1 is SGHRS and CDR2 is YFSETQ. The length of the CDR3 is 12 residues. With 2 bases clipped from V and 11 bases from J, the junction kept 7 bases outside the gene matches. The CDR3 DNA sequence: TGCGCCAGCAGCTTCGAACAGGGGTTCAAGTACTTC. Protein sequence: CASSFEQGFKYF.

This chain joins TRBV6-2 or TRBV6-3 and TRBJ1-5; the D is unclear. The germline V gene encodes CDR1 MNHEY and CDR2 SVGEGT. Trimming removed 1 base at V and 1 base at J, with 8 bases between. This CDR3 is 15 amino acids long. The CDR3 bases are TGTGCCAGCAGTTACTTCGAGGAGAGCAATCAGCCCCAGCATTTT. This translates into CASSYFEESNQPQHF.

The V call is TRBV19, the J call TRBJ2-3; 13 nucleotides agree with TRBD2. J gave up 11 bases and V 2 bases, and 7 bases lay outside the gene matches. This CDR3 spans 15 amino acids. Per the germline V gene, CDR1 is LNHDA and CDR2 is SQIVND (reference sequence). CDR3 coding DNA: TGTGCCAGTAGTATATCCGGGACTAGCGGGACTGTGCAGTATTTT. Translated, it gives CASSISGTSGTVQYF.

This chain uses TRBV30 with TRBJ1-5, with a possible D match to TRBD1 (5 bases). The germline gives CDR1 GTSNPN, CDR2 SVGIG (reference sequence). The V end lost 3 bases, the J end lost 4 bases, and 10 bases lay between the germline ends. The CDR3 has 13 residues. Written as DNA, the CDR3 is TGTGCCTGGAGCAGTCGGGGGAATCAGCCCCAGCATTTT. Translated, it gives CAWSSRGNQPQHF.

This sequence joins TRBV15 and TRBJ2-1; D not certain. V was clipped by 2 bases and J by 8 bases, with 4 bases between them. Germline V lookup: CDR1 LNHNV, CDR2 YYDKDF (reference sequence). The CDR3 has 11 residues. CDR3 amino acids: CATSRQYEQFF. For the CDR3, the DNA is TGTGCCACCAGCAGACAATATGAGCAGTTCTTC.

This rearrangement joins TRBV30 to TRBJ1-1, with D uncertain. Germline V gives CDR1 GTSNPN, CDR2 SVGIG (reference sequence). V lost 1 base to trimming and J lost 10 bases, with 13 bases between them. The CDR3 extends over 12 amino acids. The CDR3 sequence: CAWSGVELRAFF. CDR3 sequence (DNA): TGTGCCTGGAGTGGGGTGGAGTTGCGAGCTTTCTTT.

This clone was picked up a small number of times. V gene TRBV27 combines with J gene TRBJ1-6; D perhaps matches TRBD1 (5 bases). The CDR3 runs 14 residues. V was shortened by 6 bases and J by 4 bases, with 10 bases between the two germline ends. The germline CDR1 and CDR2 sequences are MNHEY and SMNVEV (reference sequence). DNA of the CDR3: TGTGCCAGCAGGCAGGACATTTATAATTCACCCCTCCACTTT. Its protein is CASRQDIYNSPLHF.